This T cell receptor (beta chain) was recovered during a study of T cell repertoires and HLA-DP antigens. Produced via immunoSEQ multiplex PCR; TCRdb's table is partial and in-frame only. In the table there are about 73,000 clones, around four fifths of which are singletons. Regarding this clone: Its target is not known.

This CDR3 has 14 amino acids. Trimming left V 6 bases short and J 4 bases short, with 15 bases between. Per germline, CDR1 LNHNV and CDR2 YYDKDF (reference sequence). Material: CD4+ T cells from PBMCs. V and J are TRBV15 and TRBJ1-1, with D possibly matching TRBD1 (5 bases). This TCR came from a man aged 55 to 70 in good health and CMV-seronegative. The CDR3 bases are TGTGCCACCAGGAAAGAGTTCGGGGGCACTGAAGCTTTCTTT. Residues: CATRKEFGGTEAFF.